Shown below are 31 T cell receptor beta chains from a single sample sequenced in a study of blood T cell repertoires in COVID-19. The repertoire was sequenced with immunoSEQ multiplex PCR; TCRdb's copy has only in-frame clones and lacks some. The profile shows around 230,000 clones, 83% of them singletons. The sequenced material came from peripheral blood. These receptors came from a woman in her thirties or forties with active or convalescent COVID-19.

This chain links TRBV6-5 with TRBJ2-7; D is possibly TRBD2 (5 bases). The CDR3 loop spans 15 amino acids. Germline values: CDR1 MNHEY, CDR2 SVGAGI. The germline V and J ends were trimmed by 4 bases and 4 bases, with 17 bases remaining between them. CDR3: CASSSPGAVRYEQYF. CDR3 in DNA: TGTGCCAGCAGTTCCCCAGGAGCGGTGAGGTACGAGCAGTACTTC.

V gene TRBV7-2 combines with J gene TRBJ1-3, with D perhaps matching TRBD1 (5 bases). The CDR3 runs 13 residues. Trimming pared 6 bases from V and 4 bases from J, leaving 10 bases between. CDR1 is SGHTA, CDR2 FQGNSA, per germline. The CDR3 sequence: CASSAGLGNTIYF. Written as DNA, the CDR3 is TGTGCCAGCAGTGCAGGGCTCGGAAACACCATATATTTT.

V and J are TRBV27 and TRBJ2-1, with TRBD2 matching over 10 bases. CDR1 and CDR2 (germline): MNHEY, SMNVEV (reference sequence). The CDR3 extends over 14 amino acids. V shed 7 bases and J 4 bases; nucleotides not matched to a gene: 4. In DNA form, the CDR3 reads TGTGCCAGCACCGGGACTAGCGAATACAATGAGCAGTTCTTC. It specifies CASTGTSEYNEQFF.

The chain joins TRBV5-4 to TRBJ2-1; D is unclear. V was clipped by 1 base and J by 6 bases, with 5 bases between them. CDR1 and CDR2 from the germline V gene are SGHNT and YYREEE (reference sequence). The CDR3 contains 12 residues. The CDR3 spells CASSLLANEQFF. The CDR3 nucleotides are TGTGCCAGCAGCTTGTTGGCCAATGAGCAGTTCTTC.

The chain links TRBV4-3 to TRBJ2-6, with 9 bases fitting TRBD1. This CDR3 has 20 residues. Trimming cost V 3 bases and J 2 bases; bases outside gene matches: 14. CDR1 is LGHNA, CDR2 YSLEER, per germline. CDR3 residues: CASSQGIGDREAAGANVLTF. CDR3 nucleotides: TGCGCCAGCAGCCAGGGTATAGGGGACAGGGAAGCTGCTGGGGCCAACGTCCTGACTTTC.

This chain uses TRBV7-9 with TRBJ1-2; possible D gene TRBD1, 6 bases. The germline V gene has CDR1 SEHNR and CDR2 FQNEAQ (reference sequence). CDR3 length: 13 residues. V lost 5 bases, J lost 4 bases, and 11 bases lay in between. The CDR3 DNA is TGTGCCAGCAGCCCGGGGGGGCTCTATGGCTACACCTTC. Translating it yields CASSPGGLYGYTF.

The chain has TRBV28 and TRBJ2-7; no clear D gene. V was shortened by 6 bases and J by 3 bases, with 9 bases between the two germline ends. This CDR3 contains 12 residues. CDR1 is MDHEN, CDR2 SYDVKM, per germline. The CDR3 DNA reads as TGTGCCAGCAGATCGGGTGACTACGAGCAGTACTTC. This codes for CASRSGDYEQYF.

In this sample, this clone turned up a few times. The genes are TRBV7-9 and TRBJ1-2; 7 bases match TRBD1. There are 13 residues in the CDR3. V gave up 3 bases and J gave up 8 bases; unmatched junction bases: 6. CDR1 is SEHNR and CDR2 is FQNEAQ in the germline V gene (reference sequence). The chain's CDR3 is CASSFERGHGYTF. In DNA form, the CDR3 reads TGTGCCAGCAGCTTTGAGAGGGGGCACGGCTACACCTTC.

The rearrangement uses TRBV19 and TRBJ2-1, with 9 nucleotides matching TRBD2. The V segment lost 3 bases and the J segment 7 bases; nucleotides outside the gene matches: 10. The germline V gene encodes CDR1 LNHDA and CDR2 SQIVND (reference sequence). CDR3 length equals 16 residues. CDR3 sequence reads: CASSIRAGGRSNEQFF. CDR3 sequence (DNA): TGTGCCAGTAGTATCCGGGCGGGAGGGCGGTCGAATGAGCAGTTCTTC.

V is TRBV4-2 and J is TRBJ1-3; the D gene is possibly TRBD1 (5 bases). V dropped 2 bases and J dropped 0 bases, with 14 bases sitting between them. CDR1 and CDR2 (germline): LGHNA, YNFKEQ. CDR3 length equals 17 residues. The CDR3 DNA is TGTGCCAGCAGCCAACCGGACGGGGGACGCTCTGGAAACACCATATATTTT. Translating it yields CASSQPDGGRSGNTIYF.

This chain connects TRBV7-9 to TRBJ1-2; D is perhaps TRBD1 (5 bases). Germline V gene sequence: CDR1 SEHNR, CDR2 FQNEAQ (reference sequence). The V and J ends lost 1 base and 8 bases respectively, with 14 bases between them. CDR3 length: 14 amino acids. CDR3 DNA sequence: TGTGCCAGCAGCTTAGTCGGGGAGGGACTCGGCTACACCTTC. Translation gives CASSLVGEGLGYTF.

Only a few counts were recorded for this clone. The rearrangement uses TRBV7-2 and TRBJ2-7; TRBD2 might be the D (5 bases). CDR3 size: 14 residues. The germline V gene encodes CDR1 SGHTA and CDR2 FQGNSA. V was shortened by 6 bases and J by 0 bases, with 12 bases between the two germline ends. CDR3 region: CASSPRGTSYEQYF. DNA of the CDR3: TGTGCCAGCAGTCCCCGGGGTACCTCCTACGAGCAGTACTTC.

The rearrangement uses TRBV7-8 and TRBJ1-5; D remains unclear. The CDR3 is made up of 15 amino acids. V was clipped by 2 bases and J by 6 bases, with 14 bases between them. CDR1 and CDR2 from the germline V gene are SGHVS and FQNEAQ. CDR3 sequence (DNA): TGTGCCAGCAGCTTAACCAGGCCCCGGGGTCAGCCCCAGCATTTT. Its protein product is CASSLTRPRGQPQHF.

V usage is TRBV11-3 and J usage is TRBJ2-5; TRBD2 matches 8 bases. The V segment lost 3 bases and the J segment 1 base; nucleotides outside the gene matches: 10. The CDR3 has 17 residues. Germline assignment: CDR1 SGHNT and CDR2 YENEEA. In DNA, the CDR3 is TGTGCCAGCAGCTTCCCCTGGACTAGCCTTTCCCAAGAGACCCAGTACTTC. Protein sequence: CASSFPWTSLSQETQYF.

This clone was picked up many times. CDR3 loop: CAWEQGVNQPQHF. CDR3 coding DNA: TGTGCCTGGGAACAGGGGGTTAATCAGCCCCAGCATTTT. The genes are TRBV30 and TRBJ1-5; 8 nucleotides align to TRBD1. The germline CDR1 and CDR2 sequences are GTSNPN and SVGIG (reference sequence). Unmatched junction bases numbered 4, after V lost 5 bases and J lost 4 bases. The CDR3 extends over 13 amino acids.

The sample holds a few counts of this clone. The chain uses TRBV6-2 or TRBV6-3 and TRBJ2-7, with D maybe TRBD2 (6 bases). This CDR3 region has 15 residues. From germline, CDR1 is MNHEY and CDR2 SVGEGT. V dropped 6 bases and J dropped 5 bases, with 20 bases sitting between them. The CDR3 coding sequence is TGTGCCAGCAGCTCGGAGGGAGTGACGCCTCACGAGCAGTACTTC. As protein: CASSSEGVTPHEQYF.

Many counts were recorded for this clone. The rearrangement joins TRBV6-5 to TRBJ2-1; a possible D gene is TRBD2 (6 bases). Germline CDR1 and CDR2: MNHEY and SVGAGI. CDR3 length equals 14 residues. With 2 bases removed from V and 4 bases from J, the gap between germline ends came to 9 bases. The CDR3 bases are TGTGCCAGCAGTTACCTAGCGAGATACAATGAGCAGTTCTTC. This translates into CASSYLARYNEQFF.

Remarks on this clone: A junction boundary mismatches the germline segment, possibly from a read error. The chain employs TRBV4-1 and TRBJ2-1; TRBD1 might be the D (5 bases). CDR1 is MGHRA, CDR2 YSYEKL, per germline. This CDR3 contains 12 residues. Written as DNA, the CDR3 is TGCGCCAGCAGCCAAGACAGGGTTGAGGAGTTCTTC. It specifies CASSQDRVEEFF.

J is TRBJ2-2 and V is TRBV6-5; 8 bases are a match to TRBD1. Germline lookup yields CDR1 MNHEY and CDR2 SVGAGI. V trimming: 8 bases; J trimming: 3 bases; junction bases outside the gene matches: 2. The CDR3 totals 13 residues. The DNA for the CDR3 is TGTGCCAGCGACAGGGGCGACACCGGGGAGCTGTTTTTT. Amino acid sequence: CASDRGDTGELFF.

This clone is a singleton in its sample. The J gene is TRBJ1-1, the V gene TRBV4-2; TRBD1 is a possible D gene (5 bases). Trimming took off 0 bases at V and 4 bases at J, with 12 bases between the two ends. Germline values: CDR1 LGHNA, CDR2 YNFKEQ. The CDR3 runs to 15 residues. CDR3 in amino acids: CASSQDRIGGTEAFF. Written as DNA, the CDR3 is TGTGCCAGCAGCCAAGATAGGATCGGGGGCACTGAAGCTTTCTTT.

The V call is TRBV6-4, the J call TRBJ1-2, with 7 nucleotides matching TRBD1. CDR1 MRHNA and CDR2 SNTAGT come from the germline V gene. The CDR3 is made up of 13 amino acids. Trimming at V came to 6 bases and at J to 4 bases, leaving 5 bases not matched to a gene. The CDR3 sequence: CASSETGLYGYTF. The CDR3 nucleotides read TGTGCCAGCAGCGAGACAGGGCTCTATGGCTACACCTTC.

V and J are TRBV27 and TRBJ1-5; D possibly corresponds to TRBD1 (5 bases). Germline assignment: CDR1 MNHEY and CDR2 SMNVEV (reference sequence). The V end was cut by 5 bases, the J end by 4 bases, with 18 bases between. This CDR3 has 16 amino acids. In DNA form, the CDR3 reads TGTGCCAGCAGTCCCCCGGGGGGACGTGGGAATCAGCCCCAGCATTTT. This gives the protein CASSPPGGRGNQPQHF.

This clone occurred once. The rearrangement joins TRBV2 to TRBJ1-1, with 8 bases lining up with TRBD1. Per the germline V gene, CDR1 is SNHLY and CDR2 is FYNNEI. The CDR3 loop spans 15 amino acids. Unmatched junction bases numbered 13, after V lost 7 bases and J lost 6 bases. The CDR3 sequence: CASITTGVRSSEAFF. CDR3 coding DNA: TGTGCCAGCATCACGACAGGGGTAAGGAGCTCTGAAGCTTTCTTT.

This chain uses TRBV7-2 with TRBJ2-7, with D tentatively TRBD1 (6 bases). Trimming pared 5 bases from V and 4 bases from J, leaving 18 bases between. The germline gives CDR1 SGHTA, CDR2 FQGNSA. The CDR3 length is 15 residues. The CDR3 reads CASSERTAQYYEQYF. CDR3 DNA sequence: TGTGCCAGCAGCGAGAGGACAGCCCAATATTACGAGCAGTACTTC.

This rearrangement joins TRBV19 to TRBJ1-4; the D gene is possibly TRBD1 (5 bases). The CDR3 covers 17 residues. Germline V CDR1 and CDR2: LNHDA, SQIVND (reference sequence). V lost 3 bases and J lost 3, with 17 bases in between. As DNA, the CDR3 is TGTGCCAGTAGTATCGGGGGATTTTATTCTGCTAATGAAAAACTGTTTTTT. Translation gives CASSIGGFYSANEKLFF.

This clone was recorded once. The CDR3, as DNA: TGTGCCAGCACGGGGGATAATGAAAAACTGTTTTTT. This sequence encodes CASTGDNEKLFF. The chain has TRBV2 and TRBJ1-4, with D perhaps matching TRBD1 (5 bases). Germline assignment: CDR1 SNHLY and CDR2 FYNNEI. CDR3 size: 12 residues. Trimming pared 7 bases from V and 4 bases from J, leaving 7 bases between.

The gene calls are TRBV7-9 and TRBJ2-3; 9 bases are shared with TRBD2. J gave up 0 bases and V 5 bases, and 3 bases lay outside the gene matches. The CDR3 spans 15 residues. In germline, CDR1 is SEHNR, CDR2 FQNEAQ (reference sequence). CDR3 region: CASSPSGVSTDTQYF. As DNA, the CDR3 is TGTGCCAGCAGCCCTAGCGGGGTTAGCACAGATACGCAGTATTTT.

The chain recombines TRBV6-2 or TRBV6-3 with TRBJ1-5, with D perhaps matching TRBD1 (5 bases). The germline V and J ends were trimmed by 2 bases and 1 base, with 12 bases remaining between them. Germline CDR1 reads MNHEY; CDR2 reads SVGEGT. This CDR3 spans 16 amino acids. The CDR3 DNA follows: TGTGCCAGCAGTTACACCGCGGACATGAGCAATCAGCCCCAGCATTTT. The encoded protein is CASSYTADMSNQPQHF.

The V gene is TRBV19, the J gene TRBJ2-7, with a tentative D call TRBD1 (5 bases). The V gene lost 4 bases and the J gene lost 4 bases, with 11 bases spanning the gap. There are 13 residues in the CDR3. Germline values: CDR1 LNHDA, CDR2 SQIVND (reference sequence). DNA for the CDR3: TGTGCCAGTAGTACTTATCAGGGTTACGAGCAGTACTTC. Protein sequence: CASSTYQGYEQYF.

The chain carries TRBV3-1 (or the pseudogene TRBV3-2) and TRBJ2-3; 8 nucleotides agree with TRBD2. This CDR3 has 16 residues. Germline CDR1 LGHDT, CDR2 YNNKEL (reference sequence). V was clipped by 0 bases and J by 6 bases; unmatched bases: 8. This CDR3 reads CASSQDSSGWADTQYF. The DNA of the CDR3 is TGTGCCAGCAGCCAAGACTCTAGCGGGTGGGCGGATACGCAGTATTTT.

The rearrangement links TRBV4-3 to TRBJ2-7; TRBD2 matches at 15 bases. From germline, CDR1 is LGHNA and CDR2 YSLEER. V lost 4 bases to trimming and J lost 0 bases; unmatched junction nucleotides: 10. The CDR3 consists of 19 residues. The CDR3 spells CASSPGLAGGKGGSYEQYF. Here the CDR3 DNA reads TGCGCCAGCAGCCCCGGACTAGCGGGGGGGAAGGGAGGCTCCTACGAGCAGTACTTC.